The sequence of this TCR beta chain was determined in a study of T cell responses to AZD1222 COVID-19 vaccine. Study outcomes and limitations: CD4 TCRs linked to vaccination spanned spike, dominating at 160-218 and 743-854. Per reports, nearly half of all spike-specific TCRs target regions that are unmutated in variants.

The repertoire was sequenced with immunoSEQ multiplex PCR; TCRdb's copy has only in-frame clones and lacks some. Among roughly 70,000 clones, about 90% were seen once, and the ten largest hold about 18%. Concerning this clone itself: Its antigen is unknown.

Germline CDR1 reads SGHRS; CDR2 reads YFSETQ. Deletions cut 7 bases from V and 6 bases from J, with 11 bases between. This CDR3 spans 11 amino acids. The origin of this receptor is an adult in good health. This chain uses TRBV5-1 with TRBJ2-7; D remains unclear. The starting material was peripheral blood, obtained on day 0 of AZD1222 vaccination. The CDR3 reads CASALGSEQYF. CDR3 DNA: TGCGCCAGCGCCCTCGGGTCCGAGCAGTACTTC.